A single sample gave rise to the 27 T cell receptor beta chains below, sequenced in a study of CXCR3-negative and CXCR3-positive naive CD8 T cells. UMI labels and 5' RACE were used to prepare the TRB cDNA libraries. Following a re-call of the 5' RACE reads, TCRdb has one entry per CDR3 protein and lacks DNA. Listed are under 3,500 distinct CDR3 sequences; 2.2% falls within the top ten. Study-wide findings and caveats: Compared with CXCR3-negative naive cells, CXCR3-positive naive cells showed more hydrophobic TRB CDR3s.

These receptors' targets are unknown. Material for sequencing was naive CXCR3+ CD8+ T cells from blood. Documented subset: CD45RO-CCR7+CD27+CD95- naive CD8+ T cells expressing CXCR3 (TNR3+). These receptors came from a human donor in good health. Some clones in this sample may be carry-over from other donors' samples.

The CDR3 is CATSRRRGTSGMTGSCFF. V usage is TRBV15 and J usage is TRBJ2-2; TCRdb names TRBD2, which stays unverified in the absence of DNA. The CDR3 totals 18 residues. From germline, CDR1 is LNHNV and CDR2 YYDKDF (reference sequence). Looking up the rest from reference TRBV15 and TRBJ2-2 gives the full variable domain: DAMVIQNPRYQVTQFGKPVTLSCSQTLNHNVMYWYQQKSSQAPKLLFHYYDKDFNNEADTPDNFQSRRPNTSFCFLDIRSPGLGDTAMYLCATSRRRGTSGMTGSCFFGEGSRLTVL.

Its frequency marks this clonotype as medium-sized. The CDR3 sequence is CASSGPLGNEQFF. The V call is TRBV7-9, the J call TRBJ2-1; TCRdb outputs TRBD2, but without DNA this stays unchecked. The CDR3 spans 13 residues. Germline V CDR1 and CDR2: SEHNR, FQNEAQ (reference sequence).

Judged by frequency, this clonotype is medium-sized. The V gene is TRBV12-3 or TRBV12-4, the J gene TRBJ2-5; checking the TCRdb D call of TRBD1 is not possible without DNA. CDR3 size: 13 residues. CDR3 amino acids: CASTSRGGETQYF.

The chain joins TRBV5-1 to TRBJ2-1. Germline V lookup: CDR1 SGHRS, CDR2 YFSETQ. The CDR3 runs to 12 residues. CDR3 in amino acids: CASSLSYNEQFF.

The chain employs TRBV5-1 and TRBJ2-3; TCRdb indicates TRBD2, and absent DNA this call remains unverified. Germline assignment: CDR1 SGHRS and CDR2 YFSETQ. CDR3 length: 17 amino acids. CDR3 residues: CASSEGLAGVGTDTQYF. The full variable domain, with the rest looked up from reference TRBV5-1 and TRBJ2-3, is KAGVTQTPRYLIKTRGQQVTLSCSPISGHRSVSWYQQTPGQGLQFLFEYFSETQRNKGNFPGRFSGRQFSNSRSEMNVSTLELGDSALYLCASSEGLAGVGTDTQYFGPGTRLTVL.

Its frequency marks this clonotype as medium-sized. The chain's CDR3 is CSVEGWGQETDTQYF. This rearrangement joins TRBV29-1 to TRBJ2-3; TCRdb calls TRBD1, which cannot be checked without DNA. This CDR3 is 15 amino acids long. CDR1 is SQVTM and CDR2 is ANQGSEA in the germline V gene.

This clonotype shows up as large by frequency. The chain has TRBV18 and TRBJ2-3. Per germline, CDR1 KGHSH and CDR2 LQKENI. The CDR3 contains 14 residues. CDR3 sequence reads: CASSPPSPGDTQYF.

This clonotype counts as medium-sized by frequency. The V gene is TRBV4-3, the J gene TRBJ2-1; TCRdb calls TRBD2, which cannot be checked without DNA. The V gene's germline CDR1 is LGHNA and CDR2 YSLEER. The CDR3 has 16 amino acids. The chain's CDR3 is CASSQALAGVHNEQFF.

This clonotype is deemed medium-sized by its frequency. The CDR3 reads CASSPEGGVQETQYF. The chain recombines TRBV3-1 with TRBJ2-5. This CDR3 has 15 amino acids. The V gene's germline CDR1 is LGHDT and CDR2 YNNKEL (reference sequence).

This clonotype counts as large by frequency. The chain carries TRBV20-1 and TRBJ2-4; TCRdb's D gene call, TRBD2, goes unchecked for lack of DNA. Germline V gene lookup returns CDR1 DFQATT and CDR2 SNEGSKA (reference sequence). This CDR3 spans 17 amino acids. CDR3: CSARDFTAGAVKNIQYF.

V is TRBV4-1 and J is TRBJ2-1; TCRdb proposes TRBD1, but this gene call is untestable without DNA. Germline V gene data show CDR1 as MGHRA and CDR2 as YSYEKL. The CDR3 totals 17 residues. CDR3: CASSPTTGPSTYNEQFF.

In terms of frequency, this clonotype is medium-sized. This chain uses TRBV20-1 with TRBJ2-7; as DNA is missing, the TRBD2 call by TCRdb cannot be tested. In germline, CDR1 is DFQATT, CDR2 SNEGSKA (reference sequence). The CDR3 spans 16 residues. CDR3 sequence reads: CSAQTSGGSSSYEQYF.

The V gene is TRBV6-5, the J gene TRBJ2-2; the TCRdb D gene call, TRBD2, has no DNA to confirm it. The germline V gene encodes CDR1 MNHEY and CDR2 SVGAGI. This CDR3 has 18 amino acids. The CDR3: CASSPIGLAGENTGELFF.

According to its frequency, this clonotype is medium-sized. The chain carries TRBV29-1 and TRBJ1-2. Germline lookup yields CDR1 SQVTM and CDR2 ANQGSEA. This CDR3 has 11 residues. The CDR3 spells CSAAVSSGYTF.

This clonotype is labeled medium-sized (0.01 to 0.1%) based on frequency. Here the CDR3 reads CASLGAGASYEQYF. The V gene is TRBV2, the J gene TRBJ2-7; lacking DNA, the TRBD1 call made by TCRdb goes unchecked. The CDR3 loop spans 14 amino acids. Germline assignment: CDR1 SNHLY and CDR2 FYNNEI.

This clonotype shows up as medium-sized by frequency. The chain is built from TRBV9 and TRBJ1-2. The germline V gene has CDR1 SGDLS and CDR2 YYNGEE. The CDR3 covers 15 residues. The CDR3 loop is CASSVVEVVTDGYTF.

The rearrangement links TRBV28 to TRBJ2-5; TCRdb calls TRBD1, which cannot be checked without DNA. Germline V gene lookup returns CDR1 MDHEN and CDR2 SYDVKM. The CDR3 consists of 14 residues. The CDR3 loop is CASSFDRGGETQYF.

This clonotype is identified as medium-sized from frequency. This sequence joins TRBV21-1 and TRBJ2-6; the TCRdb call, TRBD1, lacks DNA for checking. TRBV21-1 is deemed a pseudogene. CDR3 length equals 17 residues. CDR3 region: CASSAKGHTSGANVLTF.

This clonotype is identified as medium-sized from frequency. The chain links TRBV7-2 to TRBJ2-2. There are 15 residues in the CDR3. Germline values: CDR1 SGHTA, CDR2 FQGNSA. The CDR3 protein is CASSLEYGASGELFF.

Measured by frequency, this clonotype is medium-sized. The CDR3 loop is CASSQEERRNTGELFF. The gene calls are TRBV3-1 and TRBJ2-2; lacking DNA, the TRBD2 call made by TCRdb goes unchecked. Germline V lookup: CDR1 LGHDT, CDR2 YNNKEL (reference sequence). The CDR3 length is 16 residues.

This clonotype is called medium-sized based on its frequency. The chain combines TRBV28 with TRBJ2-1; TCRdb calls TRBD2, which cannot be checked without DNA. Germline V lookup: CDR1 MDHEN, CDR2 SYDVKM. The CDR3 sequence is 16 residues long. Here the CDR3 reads CASSLFSGGRDNEQFF.

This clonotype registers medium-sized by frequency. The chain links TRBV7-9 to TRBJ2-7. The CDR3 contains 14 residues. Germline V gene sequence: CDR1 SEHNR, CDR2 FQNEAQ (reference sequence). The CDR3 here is CASSHDLSPYEQYF.

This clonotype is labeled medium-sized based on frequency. The CDR3: CASSPVGVPYEQYF. This chain uses TRBV4-1 with TRBJ2-7. From germline, CDR1 is MGHRA and CDR2 YSYEKL. The CDR3 runs 14 residues.

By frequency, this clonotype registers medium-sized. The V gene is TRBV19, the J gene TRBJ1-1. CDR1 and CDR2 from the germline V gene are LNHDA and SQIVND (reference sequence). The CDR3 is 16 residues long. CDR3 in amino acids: CASSIDPPWRYTEAFF.

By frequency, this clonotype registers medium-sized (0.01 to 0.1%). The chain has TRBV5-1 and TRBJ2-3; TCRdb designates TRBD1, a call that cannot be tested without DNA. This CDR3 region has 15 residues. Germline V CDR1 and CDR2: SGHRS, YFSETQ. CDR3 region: CASSLGGSSTDTQYF. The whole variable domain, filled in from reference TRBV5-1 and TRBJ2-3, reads KAGVTQTPRYLIKTRGQQVTLSCSPISGHRSVSWYQQTPGQGLQFLFEYFSETQRNKGNFPGRFSGRQFSNSRSEMNVSTLELGDSALYLCASSLGGSSTDTQYFGPGTRLTVL.

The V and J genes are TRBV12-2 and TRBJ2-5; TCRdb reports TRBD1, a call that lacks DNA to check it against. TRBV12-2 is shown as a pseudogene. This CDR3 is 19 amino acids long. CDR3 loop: CASRLTPWIMRTVSETQYF.

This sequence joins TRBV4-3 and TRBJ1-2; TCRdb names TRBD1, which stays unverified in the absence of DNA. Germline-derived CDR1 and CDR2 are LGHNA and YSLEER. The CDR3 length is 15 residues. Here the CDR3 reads CASSQDSRGAYGYTF.